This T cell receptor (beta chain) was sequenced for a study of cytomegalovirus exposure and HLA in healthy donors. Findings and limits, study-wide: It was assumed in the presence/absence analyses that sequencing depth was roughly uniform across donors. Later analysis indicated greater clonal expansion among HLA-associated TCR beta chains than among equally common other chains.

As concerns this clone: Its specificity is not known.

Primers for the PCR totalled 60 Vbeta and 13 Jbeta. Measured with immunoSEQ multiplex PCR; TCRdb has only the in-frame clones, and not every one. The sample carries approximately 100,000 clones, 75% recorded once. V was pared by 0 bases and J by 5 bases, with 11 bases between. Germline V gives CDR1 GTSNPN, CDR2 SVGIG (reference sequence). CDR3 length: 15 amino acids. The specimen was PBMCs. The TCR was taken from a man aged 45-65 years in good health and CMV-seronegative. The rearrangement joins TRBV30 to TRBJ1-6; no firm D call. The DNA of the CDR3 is TGTGCCTGGAGTGTTGGGGAGAGACATAATTCACCCCTCCACTTT. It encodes CAWSVGERHNSPLHF. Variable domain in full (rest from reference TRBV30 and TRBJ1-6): SQTIHQWPATLVQPVGSPLSLECTVEGTSNPNLYWYRQAAGRGLQLLFYSVGIGQISSEVPQNLSASRPQDRQFILSSKKLLLSDSGFYLCAWSVGERHNSPLHFGNGTRLTVT.